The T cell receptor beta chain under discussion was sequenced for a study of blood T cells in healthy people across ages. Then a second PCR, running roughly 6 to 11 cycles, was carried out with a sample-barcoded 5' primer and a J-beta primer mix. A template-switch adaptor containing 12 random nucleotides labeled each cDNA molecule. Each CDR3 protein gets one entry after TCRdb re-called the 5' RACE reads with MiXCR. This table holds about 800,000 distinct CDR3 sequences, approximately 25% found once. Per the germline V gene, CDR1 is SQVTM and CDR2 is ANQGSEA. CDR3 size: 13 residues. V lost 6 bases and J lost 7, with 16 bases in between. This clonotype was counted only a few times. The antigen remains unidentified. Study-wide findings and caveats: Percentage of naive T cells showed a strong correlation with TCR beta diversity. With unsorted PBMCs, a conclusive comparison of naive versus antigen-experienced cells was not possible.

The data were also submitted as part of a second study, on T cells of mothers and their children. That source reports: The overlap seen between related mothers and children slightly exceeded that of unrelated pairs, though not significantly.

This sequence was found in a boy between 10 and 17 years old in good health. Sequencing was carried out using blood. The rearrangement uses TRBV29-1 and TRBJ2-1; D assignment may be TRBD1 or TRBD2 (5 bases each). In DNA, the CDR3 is TGCAGCGTCCGGGACCCCCCAGGGAATGAGCAGTTCTTC. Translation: CSVRDPPGNEQFF.